This T cell receptor (beta chain) is drawn from a study of CD8+ T cells in alopecia areata listed by TCRdb under 2018. At the level of the whole study: The treated patients took part in an open-label pilot trial in which moderate-to-severe alopecia areata was treated with oral tofacitinib at 5 to 10 mg twice daily. Tofacitinib was administered for 6 to 18 months, and 6 months of follow-up off drug were then conducted to assess delayed response and recurrence. In treated patients, disease severity was measured using the SALT score, which gives the percentage of scalp surface area affected. High-throughput TCRbeta sequencing was used to examine T cell clonal expansion in alopecia areata in both the C3H/HeJ mouse model and human patients. In humans, TCRbeta sequencing was performed on scalp tissue and on sorted CD4+ and CD8+ peripheral blood T cells from healthy controls and from patients with patchy or totalis/universalis alopecia areata. Tofacitinib-treated patients had biopsies at baseline and at 4 and 24 weeks of treatment, with a later scalp biopsy in several patients. Clonality in the scalp was compared among normal scalp (n=4), patchy alopecia areata scalp (n=8), and alopecia totalis/universalis scalp (n=8). RNA was extracted with the PAXgene miRNA kit for fixed scalp, the miRNeasy kit for PBMCs, and the RNeasy kit for mouse skin. Amplification of TCRbeta CDR3 regions was done by immunoSEQ multiplex PCR using 35 Vbeta forward primers and 13 Jbeta reverse primers. On the study overall, not on this receptor specifically: Tofacitinib significantly lowered scalp clonality and the number of expanded CD8+ clones among the top 100 scalp clones. Higher clonality and more expanded CD8+ clones were observed in lesional scalp than in normal scalp, particularly in alopecia totalis/universalis, a finding suggestive of antigenic drive. Resident alphabeta T cells in normal human skin are also sequenced, complicating scalp TCR repertoire analysis, unlike mouse skin dominated by gammadelta T cells. Many expanded lesional clones were found to persist in scalp and blood during tofacitinib treatment, and relapse after treatment cessation may be partly explained by this persistence. Compared with mice, TCR sequences shared between patients were less clear, possibly partly because of HLA diversity across the patient population. Because the treated cohort was small and had only one nonresponder, larger studies are needed to examine links between baseline CD8+ expansion and response.

Turning to this clone: The clone's antigen remains unknown. No quality values exist for individual bases; no much larger clone is one base distant.

To prepare the library, the immunoSEQ multiplex PCR assay was applied. RNA was extracted from all samples and reverse transcribed into cDNA, which served as template for TCR sequencing. First-strand cDNA was synthesized with SuperScript III using a 2:1 mix of oligo-dT and random hexamers. Amplification bias was assessed with a synthetic immune receptor repertoire, and residual bias was removed computationally. The authors' analysis ran thus. Raw reads were preprocessed for error removal, and CDR3 was defined according to IMGT conventions as running from the conserved cysteine to phenylalanine. Clonality was computed by normalizing Shannon entropy by log2 of the number of productive unique TCRs and subtracting the result from 1. Whether each scalp clone was CD4 or CD8 was inferred by checking scalp TCRbeta sequences against the CD4 and CD8 repertoires from sorted blood. The source is immuneACCESS, and TCRdb retained only in-frame sequences with V and J called. Part of the clones is not carried over; for the studies checked, unresolved V genes explain less than half of this, and the remainder is unexplained. The D gene and trimming were derived from the DNA, and the V and J assignments and clone size from that table. This sample gives 110,000 or so clones in total; 50% to 75% of them show up just once. The leading ten clones occupy around 30% of the sample.

Spanning cysteine to phenylalanine, the CDR3 consists of 13 amino acids. Just the 39-base CDR3 DNA is kept, in frame starting at base 1. V has 0 bases trimmed and J has 5 bases trimmed; junction bases matching no gene number 1. CDR1 and CDR2 were assigned from the germline V gene as LGHNA and YSLEER. This sample's time point label indicates: approximately 4 weeks on oral tofacitinib. The treatment or condition label corresponds to: oral pan-JAK inhibitor, 5-10 mg twice daily. Lesional scalp punch biopsies and peripheral blood were collected from alopecia areata patients. PBMCs were isolated by density centrifugation and stained for CD3, CD4 and CD8, and CD4+ and CD8+ T cells were sorted on a FACSAria.

This receptor was taken from a human donor with alopecia areata. In this chain, TRBV4-3 is recombined with TRBJ2-7; the central 7 bases match TRBD1. The specimen was CD8+ T cells sorted from blood, collected at week 4, from a patient treated with tofacitinib. Read as DNA, the sequence is TGCGCCAGCAGCCAAGATAGGGGGCACGAGCAGTACTTC. Its translation reads: CASSQDRGHEQYF.